This note documents a single T cell receptor (beta chain) sequence. Its specificity is unknown. These data come from a study of T cells after posttransplantation cyclophosphamide. General observations from the study: After PTCy, TRB diversity resembled that of CNI/methotrexate controls.

J was trimmed by 3 bases and V by 5 bases; bases with no gene match: 9. Germline loops: CDR1 PRHDT, CDR2 FYEKMQ (reference sequence). The CDR3 covers 19 residues. Treatment was busulfan-fludarabine conditioning, a marrow graft, and cyclophosphamide on days +3 and +4. TCRdb's table, derived via immunoSEQ multiplex PCR, lists solely in-frame clones and lacks some. The data show more than 9,000 clones, none appearing only once, with about 15% held by the ten largest. The material sequenced was PBMCs, taken after allogeneic stem cell transplant with posttransplant cyclophosphamide. This clonotype was obtained from a female patient aged 40 to 50 who received an allogeneic stem cell transplant from a related donor, was CMV-positive, and had no GVHD. T cells may partly derive from the graft donor. The chain uses TRBV13 and TRBJ2-2; 16 nucleotides line up with TRBD2. CDR3 DNA: TGTGCCAGCAGCGACGCCGGGACTAGCGGGGGGGGATACACCGGGGAGCTGTTTTTT. This sequence encodes CASSDAGTSGGGYTGELFF.